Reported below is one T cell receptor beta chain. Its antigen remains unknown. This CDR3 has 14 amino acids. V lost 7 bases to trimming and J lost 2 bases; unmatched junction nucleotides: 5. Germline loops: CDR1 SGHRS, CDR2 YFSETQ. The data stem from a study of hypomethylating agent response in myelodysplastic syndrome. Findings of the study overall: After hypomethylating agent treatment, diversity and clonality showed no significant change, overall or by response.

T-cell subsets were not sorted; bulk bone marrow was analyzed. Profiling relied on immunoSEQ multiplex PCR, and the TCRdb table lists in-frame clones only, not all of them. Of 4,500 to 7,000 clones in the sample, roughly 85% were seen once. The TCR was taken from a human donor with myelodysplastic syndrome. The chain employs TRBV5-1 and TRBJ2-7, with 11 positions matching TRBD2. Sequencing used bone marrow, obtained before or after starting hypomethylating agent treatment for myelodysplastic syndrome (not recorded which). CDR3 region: CASRPSGGPYEQYF. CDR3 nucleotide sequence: TGCGCCAGCCGCCCTAGCGGGGGGCCCTACGAGCAGTACTTC.